What follows are 25 T cell receptor beta chains derived from one specimen sequenced in a study of T cell responses to AZD1222 COVID-19 vaccine. TCRdb keeps only in-frame clones here, not all; method: immunoSEQ multiplex PCR. The repertoire holds around 210,000 clones, with approximately 94% as singletons. The sample was peripheral blood, taken 28 days after the second dose of the MenACWY control vaccine. These receptors were collected from an adult who received the MenACWY meningococcal vaccine as a control.

The chain is built from TRBV6-5 and TRBJ2-2, with D maybe TRBD2 (6 bases). V gave up 8 bases and J gave up 4 bases, with 11 bases separating them. CDR1 is MNHEY, CDR2 SVGAGI, per germline. This CDR3 is built from 13 residues. CDR3 loop: CASWEAPTGELFF. The CDR3 nucleotides are TGTGCCAGCTGGGAGGCGCCCACCGGGGAGCTGTTTTTT.

This clone appeared a few times. The V gene is TRBV5-4, the J gene TRBJ2-2, with TRBD1 identical over 12 bases. Germline V gene lookup returns CDR1 SGHNT and CDR2 YYREEE (reference sequence). V shed 2 bases and J 4 bases; nucleotides not matched to a gene: 6. This CDR3 has 17 amino acids. In DNA, the CDR3 is TGTGCCAGCAGCTTACCGGGACAGGGGGCGGTCACCGGGGAGCTGTTTTTT. Translating gives CASSLPGQGAVTGELFF.

The V and J genes are TRBV24-1 and TRBJ1-5; 10 bases agree with TRBD1. J was trimmed by 12 bases and V by 2 bases; bases with no gene match: 18. From germline, CDR1 is KGHDR and CDR2 SFDVKD. This CDR3 has 18 amino acids. The CDR3 region is CATSDSSRDRGRLSYQHF. CDR3 DNA: TGTGCCACCAGTGATTCCTCTAGGGACAGGGGCCGCCTGTCTTACCAGCATTTT.

The chain is built from TRBV24-1 and TRBJ1-5, with 7 bases fitting TRBD1. The V segment lost 3 bases and the J segment 2 bases; nucleotides outside the gene matches: 12. Germline-derived CDR1 and CDR2 are KGHDR and SFDVKD. CDR3 length: 18 residues. CDR3 protein: CATSDGMAGGFGNQPQHF. CDR3 coding DNA: TGTGCCACCAGTGATGGGATGGCAGGGGGTTTTGGCAATCAGCCCCAGCATTTT.

The chain combines TRBV7-2 with TRBJ1-1; TRBD1 agrees at 8 bases. This CDR3 region has 15 residues. Germline V lookup: CDR1 SGHTA, CDR2 FQGNSA. V dropped 3 bases and J dropped 5; count of bases not matched to a gene: 8. CDR3 bases: TGTGCCAGCAGCTTGAGGTACAGGGGGGATACTGAAGCTTTCTTT. Protein: CASSLRYRGDTEAFF.

This sequence joins TRBV11-2 and TRBJ1-5; no clear D gene. Trimming cost V 1 base and J 7 bases, with 8 bases left between them. The CDR3 sequence is 13 residues long. Germline lookup yields CDR1 SGHAT and CDR2 FQNNGV. This CDR3 is CASSLGRRQPQHF. In DNA, the CDR3 is TGTGCCAGCAGCTTAGGGAGGAGGCAGCCCCAGCATTTT.

The chain has TRBV29-1 and TRBJ1-2; 10 bases match TRBD1. The trim removed 5 bases at V and 7 bases at J, leaving 7 bases unmatched. CDR3 size: 13 residues. Germline CDR1 SQVTM, CDR2 ANQGSEA. CDR3 bases: TGCAGCGTTCCGGGACAGGGGCTGCTTGGCTACACCTTC. Its protein is CSVPGQGLLGYTF.

The V call is TRBV29-1, the J call TRBJ2-1, with 8 bases identical to TRBD2. The CDR3 spans 13 residues. V lost 6 bases to trimming and J lost 6 bases; unmatched junction nucleotides: 7. From germline, CDR1 is SQVTM and CDR2 ANQGSEA. The CDR3 nucleotides are TGCAGCGTGGGGACTAGGATAAGCAATGAGCAGTTCTTC. As protein: CSVGTRISNEQFF.

This chain links TRBV5-1 with TRBJ1-5, with no clear D. V was cut by 3 bases and J by 6 bases, with 16 bases left in between. The CDR3 spans 15 residues. Germline CDR1 and CDR2: SGHRS and YFSETQ. The CDR3 is CASSSEGGLGQPQHF. CDR3 nucleotide sequence: TGCGCCAGCAGCTCCGAGGGAGGCTTGGGTCAGCCCCAGCATTTT.

The chain carries TRBV29-1 and TRBJ1-1; D is perhaps TRBD1 (6 bases). V gave up 4 bases and J gave up 4 bases, with 13 bases separating them. The CDR3 spans 13 residues. Germline V gene data show CDR1 as SQVTM and CDR2 as ANQGSEA. The CDR3 here is CSVAGGLGTEAFF. CDR3 DNA: TGCAGCGTTGCCGGGGGGCTCGGCACTGAAGCTTTCTTT. The full variable domain, in which reference TRBV29-1 and TRBJ1-1 provide the parts outside the CDR3, is SAVISQKPSRDICQRGTSLTIQCQVDSQVTMMFWYRQQPGQSLTLIATANQGSEATYESGFVIDKFPISRPNLTFSTLTVSNMSPEDSSIYLCSVAGGLGTEAFFGQGTRLTVV.

This rearrangement joins TRBV5-4 to TRBJ2-7; D tentatively reads TRBD1 or TRBD2 (6 bases each). The germline gives CDR1 SGHNT, CDR2 YYREEE (reference sequence). This CDR3 has 14 amino acids. Trimming stripped 4 bases from V and 4 bases from J, with 15 bases between. The CDR3 DNA reads as TGTGCCAGCAGCCCGAGGGGGGAGAGATACGAGCAGTACTTC. Translated: CASSPRGERYEQYF.

The gene calls are TRBV12-2 and TRBJ2-1; the listed D gene, TRBD1, was not tested against the DNA. TRBV12-2 corresponds to a pseudogene. This CDR3 region has 17 residues. This CDR3 is CASRSGPPGTAYNEQFF. The CDR3 DNA reads as TGTGCAAGTCGCTCGGGACCGCCCGGGACAGCTTACAATGAGCAGTTCTTC.

V and J are TRBV4-2 and TRBJ2-3; 8 bases map to TRBD1. V lost 0 bases and J lost 3; bases outside the gene matches: 2. Germline CDR1 is LGHNA and CDR2 is YNFKEQ. This CDR3 comprises 15 residues. The CDR3 region has the DNA TGTGCCAGCAGCCAAGAAACAGGGGGGACAGATACGCAGTATTTT. Its translation: CASSQETGGTDTQYF.

This clone was detected only once. This chain connects TRBV19 to TRBJ2-1; 8 nucleotides match TRBD2. This CDR3 has 15 residues. V lost 5 bases, J lost 5 bases, and 8 bases stayed unmatched. Germline lookup yields CDR1 LNHDA and CDR2 SQIVND (reference sequence). Here the CDR3 reads CASSLRALADNEQFF. For the CDR3, the DNA is TGTGCCAGTAGTCTCCGGGCACTAGCGGACAATGAGCAGTTCTTC.

CDR3 in DNA: TGTGCCAGCAGCTCTAGCGGGGGGGACTACAATGAGCAGTTCTTC. As protein: CASSSSGGDYNEQFF. The rearrangement uses TRBV9 and TRBJ2-1; 12 bases agree with TRBD2. Germline V CDR1 and CDR2: SGDLS, YYNGEE. Germline trimming cut 4 bases from V and 3 bases from J; bases unmatched to any gene: 2. CDR3 length: 15 amino acids.

This sequence joins TRBV5-5 and TRBJ1-1; the match to TRBD1 covers 7 bases. The CDR3 has 14 residues. Germline loops: CDR1 SGHKS, CDR2 YYEKEE (reference sequence). J gave up 3 bases and V 2 bases, and 4 bases lay outside the gene matches. The CDR3 is CASSFGDRDTEAFF. CDR3 DNA sequence: TGTGCCAGCAGCTTTGGGGACAGAGACACTGAAGCTTTCTTT. The full variable domain, rest sourced from reference TRBV5-5 and TRBJ1-1, is DAGVTQSPTHLIKTRGQQVTLRCSPISGHKSVSWYQQVLGQGPQFIFQYYEKEERGRGNFPDRFSARQFPNYSSELNVNALLLGDSALYLCASSFGDRDTEAFFGQGTRLTVV.

J is TRBJ2-3 and V is TRBV27; TRBD1 might be the D (5 bases). Germline V lookup: CDR1 MNHEY, CDR2 SMNVEV (reference sequence). CDR3 length: 17 amino acids. V lost 2 bases and J 1 base, leaving 16 bases between the germline ends. The DNA for the CDR3 is TGTGCCAGCAGTTTAAGACAGACTCTAATTGGCACAGATACGCAGTATTTT. Translation: CASSLRQTLIGTDTQYF.

The gene calls are TRBV28 and TRBJ2-4, with TRBD1 as a possible D gene (6 bases). The CDR3 sequence is 13 residues long. Germline assignment: CDR1 MDHEN and CDR2 SYDVKM. V lost 2 bases and J lost 11, with 13 bases in between. CDR3 protein: CASSLGQGKVQYF. In nucleotides, the CDR3 is TGTGCCAGCAGTTTAGGCCAGGGGAAGGTTCAGTACTTC.

The chain recombines TRBV7-9 with TRBJ2-1; unclear D gene. The V gene's germline CDR1 is SEHNR and CDR2 FQNEAQ (reference sequence). This CDR3 spans 13 amino acids. V lost 2 bases to trimming and J lost 4 bases, with 6 bases between them. The CDR3 DNA reads TGTGCCAGCAGCTTAACTGCTTACAATGAGCAGTTCTTC. This sequence encodes CASSLTAYNEQFF.

This clone was detected only once. This chain joins TRBV28 and TRBJ2-1, with TRBD2 as a possible D gene (6 bases). From germline, CDR1 is MDHEN and CDR2 SYDVKM. Trimming pared 6 bases from V and 5 bases from J, leaving 23 bases between. The CDR3 runs 17 residues. CDR3 nucleotide sequence: TGTGCCAGCAGGTCAAGGATTCGGGAGTCACGGGACAATGAGCAGTTCTTC. Translation gives CASRSRIRESRDNEQFF.

The chain employs TRBV9 and TRBJ1-2; D is unclear. CDR1 and CDR2 (germline): SGDLS, YYNGEE. The V end lost 0 bases, the J end lost 3 bases, and 15 bases lay between the germline ends. This CDR3 has 16 residues. The CDR3 nucleotides read TGTGCCAGCAGCGTAGGTTGGGAGGCTGGAGACTATGGCTACACCTTC. Translating it yields CASSVGWEAGDYGYTF.

The CDR3 region is CAWSTVQGAYNRGQFF. CDR3 DNA sequence: TGTGCCTGGAGTACCGTACAGGGGGCGTACAATCGGGGGCAGTTCTTC. The chain joins TRBV30 to TRBJ2-1; 9 positions agree with TRBD1. V lost 2 bases, J lost 12 bases, and 17 bases stayed unmatched. CDR1 and CDR2 from the germline V gene are GTSNPN and SVGIG (reference sequence). CDR3 length: 16 amino acids.

To note about this clone: Compared with germline, one end of the junction differs, possibly owing to a read error. This rearrangement joins TRBV5-1 to TRBJ2-5, with 9 positions matching TRBD2. The length of the CDR3 is 14 residues. Germline loops: CDR1 SGHRS, CDR2 YFSETQ. The CDR3 DNA follows: TGCGCCAGCACCTTGGTACTAGCGGGAGAGACCCAGTACTTC. This translates into CASTLVLAGETQYF.

A note on this clone: The junction and the germline gene differ at one end; a read error may be behind it. The CDR3 DNA reads as TGTGCCAGCAGTACCGAGACAGACAGTACGTTT. Amino acid sequence: CASSTETDSTF. V usage is TRBV28 and J usage is TRBJ1-1; a weak D match, TRBD1 (5 bases). The CDR3 length is 11 residues. CDR1 is MDHEN, CDR2 SYDVKM, per germline.

A single count supports this clone. The gene calls are TRBV28 and TRBJ2-1, with D possibly matching TRBD2 (6 bases). CDR3 length equals 15 residues. Per the germline V gene, CDR1 is MDHEN and CDR2 is SYDVKM. V dropped 3 bases and J dropped 7 bases, with 16 bases sitting between them. CDR3 region: CASSFRGAEENEQFF. CDR3 nucleotide sequence: TGTGCCAGCAGTTTCCGCGGGGCAGAAGAAAATGAGCAGTTCTTC.